The T cell receptor beta chain described here comes from a study of cytomegalovirus exposure and HLA in healthy donors. PCR involved 60 Vbeta and 13 Jbeta primers. Here immunoSEQ multiplex PCR was the method, and the copy in TCRdb shows in-frame clones only, minus some. The profile covers about 120,000 clones, with about four fifths appearing a single time and less than 9.5% taken by the ten largest. Notes on the study in general: CMV serostatus was the sole immune exposure data available.

The V gene end was trimmed by 3 bases and the J gene end by 0 bases; junction bases not matched to a gene: 5. From germline, CDR1 is SGHAT and CDR2 FQNNGV. CDR3 length equals 18 residues. Concerning this clone itself: Antigen: not known.

The source of this sequence is a woman between 50 and 59 years old in good health and CMV-seropositive. Material: PBMCs. V and J are TRBV11-2 and TRBJ2-6, with TRBD1 matching over 10 bases. The CDR3 nucleotides are TGTGCCAGCAGCTTCCGGGACAGGGGTATCTCTGGGGCCAACGTCCTGACTTTC. Amino acids: CASSFRDRGISGANVLTF.